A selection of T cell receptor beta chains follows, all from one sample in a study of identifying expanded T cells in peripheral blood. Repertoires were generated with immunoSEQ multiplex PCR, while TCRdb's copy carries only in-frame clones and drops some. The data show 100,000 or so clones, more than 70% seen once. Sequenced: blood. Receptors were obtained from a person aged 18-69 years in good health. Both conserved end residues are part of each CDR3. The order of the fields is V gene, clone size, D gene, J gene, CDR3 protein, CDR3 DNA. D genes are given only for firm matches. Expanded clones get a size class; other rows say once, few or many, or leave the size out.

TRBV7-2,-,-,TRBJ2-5,CASNLAGVRETQYF,TGTGCCAGCAACCTTGCTGGGGTGCGAGAGACCCAGTACTTC
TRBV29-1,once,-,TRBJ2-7,CSVVGRFGIEYEQYF,TGCAGCGTCGTGGGTCGTTTCGGGATCGAATACGAGCAGTACTTC
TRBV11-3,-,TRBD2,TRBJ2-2,CASSPRAGTSGGGTGELFF,TGTGCCAGCAGCCCGCGAGCCGGGACTAGCGGGGGCGGCACCGGGGAGCTGTTTTTT
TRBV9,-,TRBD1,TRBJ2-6,CASSGGQGRVRANVLTF,TGTGCCAGCAGCGGGGGACAGGGCCGGGTTAGGGCCAACGTCCTGACTTTC
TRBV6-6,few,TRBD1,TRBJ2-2,CASSYSGQGVTGELFF,TGTGCCAGCAGTTATTCCGGACAGGGGGTCACCGGGGAGCTGTTTTTT
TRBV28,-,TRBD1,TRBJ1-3,CASSLFTGASGNTIYF,TGTGCCAGCAGTTTATTTACAGGGGCCTCTGGAAACACCATATATTTT
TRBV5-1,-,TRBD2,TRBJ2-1,CASSWRTSGMFNEQFF,TGCGCCAGCAGCTGGCGGACTAGCGGGATGTTTAATGAGCAGTTCTTC
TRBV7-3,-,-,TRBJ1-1,CASSTWGQNTEAFF,TGTGCCAGCAGCACGTGGGGACAGAACACTGAAGCTTTCTTT
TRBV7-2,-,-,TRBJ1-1,CASTRFPGDTEAFF,TGTGCCAGCACCAGATTCCCGGGGGACACTGAAGCTTTCTTT
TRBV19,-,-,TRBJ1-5,CASSRQYSNQPQHF,TGTGCCAGTAGTCGGCAATATAGCAATCAGCCCCAGCATTTT
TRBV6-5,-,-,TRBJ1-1,CASSWGSEAFF,TGTGCCAGCAGTTGGGGCTCTGAAGCTTTCTTT
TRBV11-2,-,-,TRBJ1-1,CASSFSGSNTEAFF,TGTGCCAGCAGCTTTTCAGGCTCGAACACTGAAGCTTTCTTT
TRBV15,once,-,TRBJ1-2,CATSPRKTGPGPAGYTF,TGTGCCACCAGCCCCCGAAAAACAGGTCCCGGCCCTGCTGGCTACACCTTC
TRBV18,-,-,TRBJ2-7,CASSPGRASYEQYF,TGTGCCAGCTCACCAGGCAGGGCCTCCTACGAGCAGTACTTC
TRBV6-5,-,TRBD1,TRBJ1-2,CASRHRDRGYGYTF,TGTGCCAGCAGACACCGGGACAGGGGGTATGGCTACACCTTC
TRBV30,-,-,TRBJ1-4,CAWSVGEKLFF,TGTGCCTGGAGCGTTGGTGAAAAACTGTTTTTT
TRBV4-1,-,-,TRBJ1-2,CASSQAQNYGYTF,TGCGCCAGCAGCCAAGCCCAGAACTATGGCTACACCTTC
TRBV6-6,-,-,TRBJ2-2,CASSLGVIAGELFF,TGTGCCAGCAGTCTAGGGGTGATCGCCGGGGAGCTGTTTTTT
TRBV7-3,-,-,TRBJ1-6,CASSSDGGDSPLHF,TGTGCCAGCAGCTCGGACGGGGGGGATTCACCCCTCCACTTT
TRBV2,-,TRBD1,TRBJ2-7,CASNRRGQGYEQYF,TGTGCCAGCAACCGACGGGGACAGGGTTACGAGCAGTACTTC
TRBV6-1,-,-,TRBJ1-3,CASRAGGNTIYF,TGTGCCAGCAGGGCAGGGGGAAACACCATATATTTT
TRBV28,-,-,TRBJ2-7,CASSSPRREQYF,TGTGCCAGCAGTTCCCCCCGCCGCGAGCAGTACTTC
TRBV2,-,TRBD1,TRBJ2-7,CASREDRGSSYEQYF,TGTGCCAGCAGAGAGGACAGGGGGAGCTCCTACGAGCAGTACTTC
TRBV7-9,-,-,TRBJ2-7,CASSPSGREQYF,TGTGCCAGCAGCCCCTCCGGTCGCGAGCAGTACTTC
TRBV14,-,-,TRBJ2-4,CASSHLDTQNIQYF,TGTGCCAGCAGCCATCTTGACACTCAAAACATTCAGTACTTC
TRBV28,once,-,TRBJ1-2,CASSLPGRYGYTF,TGTGCCAGCAGTTTACCCGGACGGTATGGCTACACCTTC
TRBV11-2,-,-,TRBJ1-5,CASSSRPRLSNQPQHF,TGTGCCAGCAGCTCCAGACCCCGCCTGAGCAATCAGCCCCAGCATTTT
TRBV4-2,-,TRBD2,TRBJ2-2,CASSQGLAGATGELFF,TGTGCCAGCAGCCAAGGGCTAGCGGGGGCAACCGGGGAGCTGTTTTTT
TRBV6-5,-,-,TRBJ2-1,CASSPIGGWNEQFF,TGTGCCAGCAGCCCGATAGGGGGGTGGAATGAGCAGTTCTTC
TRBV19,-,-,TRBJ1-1,CACRDMRNTEAFF,TGTGCCTGCCGGGACATGAGAAACACTGAAGCTTTCTTT
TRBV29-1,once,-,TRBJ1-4,CSVGEPATGKLFF,TGCAGCGTTGGAGAACCCGCGACGGGAAAACTGTTTTTT
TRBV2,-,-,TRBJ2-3,CASLTQRSTDTQYF,TGTGCCTCCCTGACCCAGCGAAGCACAGATACGCAGTATTTT
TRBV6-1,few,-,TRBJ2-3,CASRSAATSDTQYF,TGTGCCAGCAGATCGGCGGCAACTTCGGATACGCAGTATTTT
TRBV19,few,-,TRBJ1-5,CASSRDQPQHF,TGTGCCAGTAGTAGGGATCAGCCCCAGCATTTT
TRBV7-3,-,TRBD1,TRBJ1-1,CASSRDRGTEAFF,TGTGCCAGCAGTCGAGACAGGGGCACTGAAGCTTTCTTT
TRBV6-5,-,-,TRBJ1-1,CASRYAGEAFF,TGTGCCAGCAGATACGCAGGTGAAGCTTTCTTT
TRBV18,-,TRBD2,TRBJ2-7,CASSPDSGSLREQYF,TGTGCCAGCTCACCCGATAGCGGGAGCCTTCGCGAGCAGTACTTC
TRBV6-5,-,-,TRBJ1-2,CASSYGRGFRYGYTF,TGTGCCAGCAGTTACGGCCGGGGGTTTCGCTATGGCTACACCTTC
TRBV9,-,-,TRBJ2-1,CASSVDGHSYEQFF,TGTGCCAGCAGCGTAGATGGACATAGTTATGAGCAGTTCTTC
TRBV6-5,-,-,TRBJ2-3,CASSYRRGSTDTQYF,TGTGCCAGCAGTTACCGTCGGGGTAGCACAGATACGCAGTATTTT
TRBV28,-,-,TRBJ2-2,CASSSGAGTGELFF,TGTGCCAGCAGCTCCGGGGCTGGCACCGGGGAGCTGTTTTTT
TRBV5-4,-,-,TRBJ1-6,CASSLDAYRNSPLHF,TGTGCCAGCAGCTTGGATGCTTATAGAAATTCACCCCTCCACTTT
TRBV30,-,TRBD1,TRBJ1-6,CAWSVLRGRNSPLHF,TGTGCCTGGAGTGTCCTCAGGGGGCGAAATTCACCCCTCCACTTT